The TCR beta chain under discussion was sequenced for a study of OX40 agonist ivuxolimab in advanced cancers. About the study: Ivuxolimab is an agonistic anti-OX40 (CD134) antibody, and patients were treated with it. Hepatocellular carcinoma, melanoma, renal cell or head and neck cancer occurred in dose-escalation patients.

The method was immunoSEQ multiplex PCR; TCRdb's version includes in-frame clones alone and lacks a portion of them. The table shows about 59,000 clones, with around 87% occurring only once. Whole-study findings and limits: At 0.1-3.0 mg/kg, partial responders had clonal expansion among the lowest observed.

The germline V gene has CDR1 LNHDA and CDR2 SQIVND (reference sequence). The CDR3 runs to 15 residues. V was pared by 4 bases and J by 6 bases, with 17 bases between. The sample holds a few counts of this clone. The antigen remains unidentified. The receptor comes from an adult with an advanced solid tumor such as melanoma, head and neck, liver or kidney cancer. This chain joins TRBV19 and TRBJ2-3, with D tentatively TRBD1 or TRBD2 (6 bases each). The specimen comprised CD4+ or CD8+ T cells sorted from blood, sampled in a trial of the OX40 agonist ivuxolimab. CDR3 amino acids: CASSTAGHWGDTQYF. The CDR3 bases are TGTGCCAGTAGTACCGCGGGACATTGGGGGGATACGCAGTATTTT.